The T cell receptor beta chain under discussion was sequenced for a study of blood T cell repertoires in COVID-19. Study in general: Spain, Italy and the United States supplied samples that represented acute and convalescent COVID-19. T cells, B-cell-depleted T cells, or PBMCs supplied cDNA or gDNA.

As processed by the authors: From reference gene primer amplification, estimates of nucleated cell counts were derived. Only in-frame clones appear in the TCRdb table, and some are missing; sequencing was by immunoSEQ multiplex PCR. That table is the source of V, J and clone size, and D and trimming were worked out from the DNA. The table has tens of thousands of clones, about 85% seen once. J was trimmed by 4 bases and V by 6 bases; bases with no gene match: 1. Germline CDR1 MDHEN, CDR2 SYDVKM. The CDR3 spans 13 residues. Sequenced input: peripheral blood. The rearrangement joins TRBV28 to TRBJ2-2; the match to TRBD2 covers 8 bases. The TCR was taken from a woman aged 55-69 years with active COVID-19. The DNA for the CDR3 is TGTGCCAGCAGACGGGGGGGCACCGGGGAGCTGTTTTTT. Amino acid sequence: CASRRGGTGELFF.